Detailed here is one T cell receptor beta chain. Original data processing: Estimated nucleated cell counts came from reference gene primer amplification. Here immunoSEQ multiplex PCR was the method, and the copy in TCRdb shows in-frame clones only, minus some. That table gives V, J and clone size, and the DNA gave D and trimming. The sample holds 150,000 to 200,000 clones; 87% are singletons and the top ten take roughly 21%. This entry is derived from a study of blood T cell repertoires in COVID-19. Study as a whole: From the United States, Italy and Spain came samples of acute and convalescent COVID-19. PBMCs, B-cell-depleted T cells, or T cells provided the cDNA or gDNA that made up the material.

Trimming took 6 bases from V and 7 from J; bases not matched to a gene: 6. Germline assignment: CDR1 KGHDR and CDR2 SFDVKD. This CDR3 has 14 residues. This sequence joins TRBV24-1 and TRBJ2-2, with 8 nucleotides matching TRBD1. The TCR comes from a man aged 60 to 75 with active or convalescent COVID-19. Sequencing used peripheral blood. Here the CDR3 DNA reads TGTGCCACCAGTAGACAGGGGTTTGTCGGGGAGCTGTTTTTT. It translates to CATSRQGFVGELFF.